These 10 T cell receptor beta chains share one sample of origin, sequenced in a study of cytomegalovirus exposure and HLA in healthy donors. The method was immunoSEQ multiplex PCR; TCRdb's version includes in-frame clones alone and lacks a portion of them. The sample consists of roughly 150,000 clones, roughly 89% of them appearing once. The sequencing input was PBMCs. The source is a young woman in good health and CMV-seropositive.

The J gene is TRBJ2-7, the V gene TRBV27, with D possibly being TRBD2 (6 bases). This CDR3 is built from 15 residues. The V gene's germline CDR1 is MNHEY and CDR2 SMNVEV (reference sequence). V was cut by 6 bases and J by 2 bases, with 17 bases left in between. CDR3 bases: TGTGCCAGCAGCCTGCGGGGTAGCGGCCCCTACGAGCAGTACTTC. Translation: CASSLRGSGPYEQYF.

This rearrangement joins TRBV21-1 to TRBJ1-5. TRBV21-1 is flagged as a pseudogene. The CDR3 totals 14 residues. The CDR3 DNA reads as TGTGCCAGCCCGGTCCAGGGTGAGTGCGGGGCCCAGCATTTT. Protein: CASPVQGECGAQHF.

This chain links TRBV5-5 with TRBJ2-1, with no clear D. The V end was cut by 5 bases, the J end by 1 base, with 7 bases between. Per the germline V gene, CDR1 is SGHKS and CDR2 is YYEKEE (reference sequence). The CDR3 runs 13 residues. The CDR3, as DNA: TGTGCCAGCAGTGGCAATTCCTACAATGAGCAGTTCTTC. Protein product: CASSGNSYNEQFF.

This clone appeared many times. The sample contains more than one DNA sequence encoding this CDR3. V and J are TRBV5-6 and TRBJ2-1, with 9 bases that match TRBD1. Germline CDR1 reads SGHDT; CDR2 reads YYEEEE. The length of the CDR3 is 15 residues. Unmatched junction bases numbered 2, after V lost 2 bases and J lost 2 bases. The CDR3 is CASSFGDRAYNEQFF. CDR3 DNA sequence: TGTGCCAGCAGCTTTGGGGACAGGGCCTACAATGAGCAGTTCTTC.

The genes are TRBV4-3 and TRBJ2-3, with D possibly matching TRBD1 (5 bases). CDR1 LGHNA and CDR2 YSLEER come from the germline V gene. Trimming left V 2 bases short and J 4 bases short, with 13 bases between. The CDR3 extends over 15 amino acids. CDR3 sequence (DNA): TGCGCCAGCAGCCAACAGGGTAATCGGGCAGATACGCAGTATTTT. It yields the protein CASSQQGNRADTQYF.

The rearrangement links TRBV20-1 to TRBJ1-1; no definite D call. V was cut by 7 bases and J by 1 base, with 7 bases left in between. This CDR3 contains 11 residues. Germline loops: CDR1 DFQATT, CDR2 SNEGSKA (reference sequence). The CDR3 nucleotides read TGCAGTGTTCAACAGAACACTGAAGCTTTCTTT. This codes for CSVQQNTEAFF.

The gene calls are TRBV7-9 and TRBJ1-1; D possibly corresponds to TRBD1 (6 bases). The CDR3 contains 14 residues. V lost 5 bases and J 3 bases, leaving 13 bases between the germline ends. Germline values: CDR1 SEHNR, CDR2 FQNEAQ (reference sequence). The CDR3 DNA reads TGTGCCAGCAGCAAAGACCAGGGGTACACTGAAGCTTTCTTT. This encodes CASSKDQGYTEAFF.

The CDR3 coding sequence is TGTGCCATCAGGGGCACAGGGGATAGCAATCAGCCCCAGCATTTT. Its protein product is CAIRGTGDSNQPQHF. This rearrangement joins TRBV10-3 to TRBJ1-5, with 7 bases identical to TRBD1. Unmatched junction bases numbered 5, after V lost 6 bases and J lost 0 bases. The germline V gene has CDR1 ENHRY and CDR2 SYGVKD. CDR3 length equals 15 residues.

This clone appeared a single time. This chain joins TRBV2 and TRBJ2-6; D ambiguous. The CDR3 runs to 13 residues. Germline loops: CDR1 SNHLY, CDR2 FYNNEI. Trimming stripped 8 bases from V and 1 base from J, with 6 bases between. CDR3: CASERSGANVLTF. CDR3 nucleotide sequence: TGTGCCAGCGAACGGTCTGGGGCCAACGTCCTGACTTTC.

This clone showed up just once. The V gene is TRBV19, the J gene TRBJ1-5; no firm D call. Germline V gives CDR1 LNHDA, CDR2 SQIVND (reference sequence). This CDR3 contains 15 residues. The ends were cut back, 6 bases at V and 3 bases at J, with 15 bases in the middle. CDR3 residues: CASREGGGNNQPQHF. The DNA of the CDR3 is TGTGCCAGTAGGGAGGGAGGAGGAAACAATCAGCCCCAGCATTTT.